The sequence of this T cell receptor beta chain was determined in a study of cytotoxic CD8 clonotypes in ibrutinib-treated CLL. General study findings and limits: Private clonotypes, not public ones, expanded at ibrutinib response. Clonality increased at ibrutinib response and stayed stable in sustained remission. At progression, however, it fell back toward baseline.

Data came from immunoSEQ multiplex PCR; TCRdb stores just in-frame clones and leaves some out. The sample contains around 250,000 clones, around 70% of which appear only once. The CDR3 runs 13 residues. The V gene lost 7 bases and the J gene lost 5 bases, with 17 bases spanning the gap. The germline gives CDR1 SQVTM, CDR2 ANQGSEA. This clone appeared once. The antigen remains undetermined. This TCR derives from a human donor with chronic lymphocytic leukemia. Material: PBMCs, obtained after 24 months of ibrutinib treatment. This chain joins TRBV29-1 and TRBJ1-1; no clear D gene. The CDR3 region is CSGGPAGSTEAFF. CDR3 in DNA: TGCAGCGGGGGTCCCGCAGGTTCGACTGAAGCTTTCTTT.